This T cell receptor beta chain stems from a study of human T cells and chemical hapten exposure. Study overall: Yields of TCR per sample differed, chiefly owing to small differences in pooled library volume.

This clonotype was counted at least ten times. Its target is unknown. Attachment of unique molecular identifiers to individual cDNA molecules was performed in the library. In the authors' workflow: Sample TCR counts, which ranged from about 23,224 to 690,600, had a median of around 93,000. TCRdb reprocessed the RACE reads via MiXCR and lists one record per CDR3 protein. What appears here as the V and J calls and clone size reflects TCRdb's work, not the paper's. This table holds about 77,000 distinct CDR3 sequences, about 8.6% found once. The CDR3 loop spans 12 amino acids. Germline CDR1 SGHTA, CDR2 FQGNSA. V was pared by 5 bases and J by 4 bases, with 8 bases between. As to time point: healthy volunteer bleed at 6 weeks. Total RNA was extracted from unfractionated whole blood. Study-wide results and caveats: Among TCRs, those above 1 in 1000 frequency were unaffected by DPC sensitization.

This TCR came from a female donor in good health. Some clones in this sample may be carry-over from other donors' samples. Sequenced sample: whole blood. The rearrangement links TRBV7-2 to TRBJ2-5, with D unclear. The CDR3 region has the DNA TGTGCCAGCAGCCGCCGCGGAGAGACCCAGTACTTC. This codes for CASSRRGETQYF.